Presented here are 18 T cell receptor beta chains from one specimen sequenced in a study of blood T cells in healthy people across ages (dated by TCRdb to 2013 to 2016). The library relied on 5' RACE. The sequencing machine was an Illumina HiSeq 2500. A second PCR of about 6 to 12 cycles was run with a J-beta primer mix and a sample-barcoded 5' primer. Using fastp at Q25 and MiXCR, TCRdb reprocessed the public reads and kept productive beta chains. Identical CDR3 proteins give one entry, which carries the most common genes and DNA. The sample table shows about 620,000 distinct CDR3 sequences, and under 25% are seen once. The ten top clones hold more than 3% of the sample. Input material: blood. Receptors were obtained from a man between 65 and 80 years old in good health.

J is TRBJ2-3 and V is TRBV9; 10 nucleotides agree with TRBD2. Germline V gene sequence: CDR1 SGDLS, CDR2 YYNGEE. The CDR3 has 15 residues. V dropped 3 bases and J dropped 5; count of bases not matched to a gene: 6. The CDR3 nucleotides are TGTGCCAGCAGCGCTCTAGCGGGAGTGGGAGATACGCAGTATTTT. Amino acid sequence: CASSALAGVGDTQYF.

The chain has TRBV20-1 and TRBJ1-1; D perhaps matches TRBD1 (5 bases). The CDR3 runs 13 residues. Per the germline V gene, CDR1 is DFQATT and CDR2 is SNEGSKA (reference sequence). Trimming removed 2 bases at V and 1 base at J, with 8 bases between. In nucleotides, the CDR3 is TGCAGTGCTAGATCGACAGAGAACACTGAAGCTTTCTTT. Encoded protein: CSARSTENTEAFF.

The gene calls are TRBV12-3 or TRBV12-4 and TRBJ2-7; the match to TRBD1 covers 7 bases. Trimming took 5 bases from V and 3 from J; bases not matched to a gene: 13. The CDR3 runs to 16 residues. CDR3 coding DNA: TGTGCCAGCAGTCTTAGCGCAACAGGGGAGTTCTACGAGCAGTACTTC. It encodes CASSLSATGEFYEQYF.

This clonotype was detected only a few times. This chain links TRBV10-3 with TRBJ2-7; 9 bases align to TRBD2. V lost 10 bases, J lost 0 bases, and 4 bases stayed unmatched. CDR3 length: 13 residues. Germline CDR1 and CDR2: ENHRY and SYGVKD. The CDR3 protein is CATLAGISYEQYF. The CDR3 DNA is TGTGCCACTCTAGCGGGGATCTCCTACGAGCAGTACTTC.

This clonotype came up a few times. Given the absence of the conserved phenylalanine or tryptophan at the CDR3 end, a read error is likely. The chain employs TRBV28 and TRBJ2-7, with 8 bases fitting TRBD2. CDR1 and CDR2 (germline): MDHEN, SYDVKM. Trimming took 6 bases from V and 0 from J; bases not matched to a gene: 4. The length of the CDR3 is 14 residues. CDR3 DNA: TGTGCCAGCAGAGAGGCGGGAGGCTCCTACGAGCAGTACTCC. Residues: CASREAGGSYEQYS.

This clonotype was detected only a few times. The gene calls are TRBV20-1 and TRBJ2-5; TRBD2 agrees at 9 bases. Gene TRBJ2-7 matches the end of the DNA better, so the J call may be wrong. Germline-derived CDR1 and CDR2 are DFQATT and SNEGSKA (reference sequence). CDR3 length: 14 residues. This CDR3 is CSAKPIAGAYEQYF. CDR3 coding DNA: TGCAGTGCAAAACCTATAGCGGGGGCCTACGAGCAGTACTTC.

The sample holds a few counts of this clonotype. The rearrangement uses TRBV28 and TRBJ2-3, with unresolved D. CDR1 and CDR2 from the germline V gene are MDHEN and SYDVKM. With 5 bases removed from V and 6 bases from J, the gap between germline ends came to 15 bases. The CDR3 extends over 14 amino acids. CDR3 DNA: TGTGCCAGCAGTCCCGCCCTAGGGATTGATACGCAGTATTTT. Encoded protein: CASSPALGIDTQYF.

The chain recombines TRBV10-3 with TRBJ2-2; no firm D call. Germline V gene data show CDR1 as ENHRY and CDR2 as SYGVKD. Between the trimmed V and J ends, which lost 0 bases and 1 base, there was a span of 6 bases. The CDR3 contains 15 residues. The CDR3 DNA reads as TGTGCCATCAGTGAGTCGATGTTGAACACCGGGGAGCTGTTTTTT. This translates into CAISESMLNTGELFF.

V usage is TRBV20-1 and J usage is TRBJ1-2; D may be TRBD1 (5 bases). Germline V gene data show CDR1 as DFQATT and CDR2 as SNEGSKA (reference sequence). The CDR3 is 16 amino acids. V lost 6 bases and J 0 bases, leaving 20 bases between the germline ends. CDR3 in amino acids: CSALMGRGGTNYGYTF. The DNA of the CDR3 is TGCAGTGCCCTGATGGGGCGCGGGGGAACTAACTATGGCTACACCTTC.

J is TRBJ1-4 and V is TRBV10-3; D ambiguous. The CDR3 has 13 residues. Trimming removed 5 bases from V and 8 bases from J, with 12 bases in between. Germline-derived CDR1 and CDR2 are ENHRY and SYGVKD. The CDR3 reads CAISRGHEEKLFF. In nucleotides, the CDR3 is TGTGCCATCAGTAGAGGGCACGAAGAAAAACTGTTTTTT.

This sequence joins TRBV29-1 and TRBJ1-2, with TRBD1 identical over 8 bases. CDR1 and CDR2 (germline): SQVTM, ANQGSEA. Germline trimming cut 2 bases from V and 4 bases from J; bases unmatched to any gene: 9. The CDR3 runs 15 residues. The CDR3 DNA follows: TGCAGCGTTGAAAGCCCGGACAGGGCCCTCTATGGCTACACCTTC. Translating gives CSVESPDRALYGYTF.

The count of this clonotype is one. The rearrangement links TRBV4-3 to TRBJ2-3; the match to TRBD1 covers 7 bases. The germline V gene has CDR1 LGHNA and CDR2 YSLEER. V gave up 1 base and J gave up 2 bases; unmatched junction bases: 9. This CDR3 has 17 residues. CDR3 amino acids: CASSQVPTGSDTDTQYF. DNA of the CDR3: TGCGCCAGCAGCCAAGTTCCGACAGGGTCGGACACAGATACGCAGTATTTT.

V gene TRBV20-1 combines with J gene TRBJ2-5, with TRBD1 identical over 9 bases. The last part of the DNA fits TRBJ2-7 better; the J call may be wrong. The CDR3 has 13 residues. From germline, CDR1 is DFQATT and CDR2 SNEGSKA (reference sequence). The CDR3 sequence is CSARRTGEYEQYF. CDR3 in DNA: TGCAGTGCTAGACGGACAGGGGAATACGAGCAGTACTTC.

The chain recombines TRBV5-5 with TRBJ1-4; D is unclear. Germline values: CDR1 SGHKS, CDR2 YYEKEE (reference sequence). This CDR3 is built from 16 residues. V lost 3 bases and J lost 0, with 12 bases in between. The CDR3 here is CASSSFDGTTNEKLFF. CDR3 in DNA: TGTGCCAGCAGCTCCTTCGACGGCACAACTAATGAAAAACTGTTTTTT.

This clonotype showed up just a few times. The chain links TRBV20-1 to TRBJ1-5; TRBD1 matches 7 bases. Germline CDR1 reads DFQATT; CDR2 reads SNEGSKA (reference sequence). J gave up 7 bases and V 5 bases, and 8 bases lay outside the gene matches. The CDR3 totals 13 residues. The CDR3 sequence is CSALGQVHQPQHF. The CDR3 region has the DNA TGCAGTGCTCTCGGACAGGTTCACCAGCCCCAGCATTTT.

The chain is built from TRBV6-1 and TRBJ2-3; no reliable D call. Germline V CDR1 and CDR2: MNHNS, SASEGT. The CDR3 runs 14 residues. Trimming pared 11 bases from V and 1 base from J, leaving 16 bases between. CDR3 coding DNA: TGTGCCGGCACTGTAGGAACTGGCACAGATACGCAGTATTTT. Translated: CAGTVGTGTDTQYF.

The V gene is TRBV20-1, the J gene TRBJ1-6, with a tentative D call TRBD1 (6 bases). The CDR3 contains 13 residues. V was trimmed by 6 bases and J by 9 bases, leaving 15 bases between them. Germline-derived CDR1 and CDR2 are DFQATT and SNEGSKA (reference sequence). The CDR3 DNA is TGCAGTGCGCCGAAGGGGGACGCTTCACCCCTCCACTTT. Protein product: CSAPKGDASPLHF.

In its sample, this clonotype was seen a few times. The V gene is TRBV29-1, the J gene TRBJ2-1; tentative D call: TRBD1 (8 bases). Germline V CDR1 and CDR2: SQVTM, ANQGSEA. The CDR3 totals 13 residues. The V end lost 5 bases, the J end lost 7 bases, and 15 bases lay between the germline ends. The CDR3 DNA is TGCAGCGTTAAACTACAGGGGGGGAATGAGCAGTTCTTC. Translation: CSVKLQGGNEQFF.